This TCR beta chain was identified in a study of CD8+CD57+ T cells in acquired aplastic anemia (dated by TCRdb to 2016 to 2019). About the investigation overall: A mean of about 3.2 ug of DNA, ranging from roughly 0.19 to 27.4 ug, was extracted from sorted CD4+ and CD8+ cells. CD8+CD57+ expansion was defined as a frequency above the mean frequency observed in healthy subjects. Summary of the overall study and its limitations: Although roughly 29 CD8+ CDR3 sequences were shared by patients and controls, these sequences appeared highly expressed in patients and within the immunodominant clones of patients. Between patients and healthy controls, no significant difference in CD8+ Simpson's diversity was found (P=0.060).

Profiling of TCR beta VDJ combinations and CDR3 sequences used genomic DNA as the template. TCR repertoire sequencing was run on an Illumina HiSeq 2000. For the original study's pipeline: Repertoire assessment relied on Simpson's diversity index, CDR3 size and DJ length profiles, and TRBV/TRBJ rearrangement plots. Whichever DNA sequence was most abundant in the deep sequencing data was defined as the immunodominant clone. CDR3 amino acid sequences were screened for sharing across subjects and compared with published repertoires and the VDJdb database. The public reads were reanalyzed by TCRdb: fastp trimming at Q25, MiXCR alignment, in-frame beta chains only. Under each unique CDR3 protein, matching rows form one entry showing the most common genes and DNA. These V and J calls are TCRdb output, not the study's own analysis. The sample table records a few hundred thousand distinct CDR3 sequences; approximately 51% of these occur just once. The ten largest make up 20% of the sample.

Comment on this clonotype: This receptor's antigen is unknown. Base qualities are not recorded, but no much larger clone differs from it by a single base.

Patients chosen for sequencing had shown expansion of CD8+CD57+ cells by flow cytometry. Every patient had severe acquired aplastic anemia, diagnosed using the International Study of Aplastic Anemia and Agranulocytosis and Camitta criteria. No patient had received any therapy when blood was sampled. In this study, sorted CD4+ and CD8+ T cells from the blood of healthy subjects and of severe aplastic anemia patients had their TCR repertoires deep-sequenced. In the USA, patient enrollment took place under clinicaltrials.gov protocols 00001620, 01623167, 00001397, 00071045, 00081523 and 00961064. Ficoll-Paque density gradient centrifugation was used to isolate peripheral blood mononuclear cells. Before DNA was extracted, CD4+ and CD8+ T cells were sorted using either FACS or magnetic beads. The junction carries 9 bases between V and J, which are trimmed by 5 bases and 6 bases respectively. Its CDR3 holds 12 amino acids, cysteine through phenylalanine. This entry keeps only the CDR3 DNA: 36 bases, framed from base 1. Taken from the germline V gene (reference sequence), the CDR1 and CDR2 loops are SEHNR and FQNEAQ.

The clonotype was recovered from a human donor with aplastic anemia. The sequenced material came from sorted CD4+, CD8+, or CD8+CD57+ T cells (not recorded which) from PBMCs. The sequence is built from TRBV7-9 and TRBJ2-3; TRBD1 is perhaps the D gene, given 5 matching bases. The nucleotides are TGTGCCAGCAGCCTGTACAGGGATACGCAGTATTTT. This encodes CASSLYRDTQYF.